Each of the 12 T cell receptor beta chains below was sequenced from the same sample in a study of T-cell reconstitution after alpha-beta-depleted transplantation in children. The authors prepared the TCRbeta library with unique molecular identifiers. TCRdb reprocessed the PCR reads with MiXCR, giving one entry per CDR3 protein. The table shows 450,000 to 500,000 distinct CDR3 sequences, with under 15% occurring only once. The sequencing here drew on PBMCs from the stem cell graft donor, taken from the stem cell graft. The receptors stem from a human donor who donated a stem cell graft to a child with combined immunodeficiency.

This clonotype was observed at least ten times. This rearrangement joins TRBV12-3 or TRBV12-4 to TRBJ2-1, with D unresolved. This CDR3 comprises 14 residues. Trimming took 2 bases from V and 3 from J, leaving 8 bases between them. In nucleotides, the CDR3 is TGTGCCAGCAGTTTATCGCCTGGCTACAATGAGCAGTTCTTC. As protein: CASSLSPGYNEQFF.

This clonotype occurred a few times. The CDR3: CATSRAFAPRGQGIDYGYTF. The CDR3, as DNA: TGTGCCACCAGCAGAGCTTTTGCCCCGAGGGGACAGGGGATCGACTATGGCTACACCTTC. The gene calls are TRBV15 and TRBJ1-2; 10 nucleotides agree with TRBD1. With V trimmed by 1 base and J by 3 bases, 17 bases remained unmatched. Germline CDR1 reads LNHNV; CDR2 reads YYDKDF (reference sequence). The CDR3 length is 20 residues.

In this sample, this clonotype turned up many times. The gene calls are TRBV7-2 and TRBJ2-2; TRBD2 is a possible D gene (5 bases). The germline V gene encodes CDR1 SGHTA and CDR2 FQGNSA. CDR3 length: 15 residues. V lost 0 bases and J lost 3, with 8 bases in between. The CDR3 here is CASSLAGADTGELFF. The CDR3 DNA sequence: TGTGCCAGCAGCTTAGCGGGAGCTGACACCGGGGAGCTGTTTTTT. Together with reference TRBV7-2 and TRBJ2-2, the CDR3 gives the full variable domain: GAGVSQSPSNKVTEKGKDVELRCDPISGHTALYWYRQSLGQGLEFLIYFQGNSAPDKSGLPSDRFSAERTGGSVSTLTIQRTQQEDSAVYLCASSLAGADTGELFFGEGSRLTVL.

In this sample, this clonotype turned up many times. The chain is built from TRBV6-5 and TRBJ1-1; TRBD1 is a possible D gene (5 bases). The CDR3 contains 16 residues. CDR1 MNHEY and CDR2 SVGAGI come from the germline V gene. With 0 bases removed from V and 4 bases from J, the gap between germline ends came to 15 bases. Here the CDR3 reads CASSYSRGSRGTEAFF. In nucleotides, the CDR3 is TGTGCCAGCAGTTACTCGAGGGGCAGTCGGGGCACTGAAGCTTTCTTT.

This clonotype was seen a handful of times. J is TRBJ2-5 and V is TRBV2, with TRBD2 identical over 9 bases. The CDR3 contains 15 residues. The V gene's germline CDR1 is SNHLY and CDR2 FYNNEI. Germline trimming cut 11 bases from V and 4 bases from J; bases unmatched to any gene: 14. The CDR3 region has the DNA TGTGCCGTACCGGGACTAGCATTTTCCACAGAGACCCAGTACTTC. Amino acids: CAVPGLAFSTETQYF.

This clonotype was seen repeatedly, ten times or more. The J gene is TRBJ2-7, the V gene TRBV2, with D maybe TRBD2 (5 bases). V gave up 6 bases and J gave up 2 bases, with 11 bases separating them. Germline loops: CDR1 SNHLY, CDR2 FYNNEI. The CDR3 is made up of 13 amino acids. The CDR3 loop reads CASRLPGAYEQYF. CDR3 DNA sequence: TGTGCCAGCAGACTACCCGGGGCCTACGAGCAGTACTTC.

This clonotype was seen at least ten times. The junction and the germline gene differ at one end; a read error may be behind it. The CDR3 sequence: CSARESRTYTPWTQYF. In DNA form, the CDR3 reads TGCAGTGCTCGAGAATCCCGGACCTACACTCCTTGGACCCAGTACTTC. The rearrangement joins TRBV20-1 to TRBJ2-5; D gene ambiguous. CDR1 is DFQATT and CDR2 is SNEGSKA in the germline V gene (reference sequence). This CDR3 has 16 residues.

The chain carries TRBV7-9 and TRBJ2-1, with D uncertain. Per germline, CDR1 SEHNR and CDR2 FQNEAQ (reference sequence). V lost 5 bases, J lost 7 bases, and 12 bases lay in between. The CDR3 length is 13 residues. The CDR3 reads CASSPRSRNEQFF. CDR3 DNA: TGTGCCAGCAGCCCCAGGAGTAGGAATGAGCAGTTCTTC. Filled out from reference TRBV7-9 and TRBJ2-1, the complete variable domain reads DTGVSQNPRHKITKRGQNVTFRCDPISEHNRLYWYRQTLGQGPEFLTYFQNEAQLEKSRLLSDRFSAERPKGSFSTLEIQRTEQGDSAMYLCASSPRSRNEQFFGPGTRLTVL.

The chain couples TRBV4-3 to TRBJ2-7; 7 nucleotides align to TRBD1. This CDR3 has 15 residues. With V trimmed by 1 base and J by 5 bases, 8 bases remained unmatched. Germline-derived CDR1 and CDR2 are LGHNA and YSLEER. CDR3 nucleotide sequence: TGCGCCAGCAGCCAAGGTGTAGGGACAGTCAACGAGCAGTACTTC. As protein: CASSQGVGTVNEQYF.

J is TRBJ2-3 and V is TRBV3-1, with D perhaps matching TRBD2 (5 bases). Deletions cut 5 bases from V and 6 bases from J, with 9 bases between. Germline values: CDR1 LGHDT, CDR2 YNNKEL (reference sequence). The CDR3 consists of 12 residues. CDR3 protein: CASSWTGDTQYF. CDR3 in DNA: TGTGCCAGCAGCTGGACGGGGGATACGCAGTATTTT.

Only a few counts were recorded for this clonotype. The J gene is TRBJ1-1, the V gene TRBV6-2 or TRBV6-3, with 9 bases lining up with TRBD1. The CDR3 is 17 amino acids. In germline, CDR1 is MNHEY, CDR2 SVGEGT. The J segment lost 4 bases and the V segment lost 2 bases, leaving 11 bases of the junction unmatched. For the CDR3, the DNA is TGTGCCAGCAGTTACCCCCGGGACAGGGCGGTGAGCACTGAAGCTTTCTTT. Translating it yields CASSYPRDRAVSTEAFF.

The chain is built from TRBV5-6 and TRBJ2-1, with 10 bases that match TRBD2. There are 17 residues in the CDR3. Trimming removed 2 bases from V and 0 bases from J; junction bases left unmatched: 5. The germline V gene encodes CDR1 SGHDT and CDR2 YYEEEE. The CDR3 nucleotides read TGTGCCAGCAGCTTTTCTAGCGGGAGCCTCTCCTACAATGAGCAGTTCTTC. Amino acid sequence: CASSFSSGSLSYNEQFF. Combining the CDR3 with reference TRBV5-6 and TRBJ2-1 gives the whole variable domain DAGVTQSPTHLIKTRGQQVTLRCSPKSGHDTVSWYQQALGQGPQFIFQYYEEEERQRGNFPDRFSGHQFPNYSSELNVNALLLGDSALYLCASSFSSGSLSYNEQFFGPGTRLTVL.